This is a list of T cell receptor beta chains from one sample in a study of blood T cell repertoires in COVID-19. Measured with immunoSEQ multiplex PCR; TCRdb has only the in-frame clones, and not every one. The repertoire includes 200,000 to 250,000 clones, roughly 90% of them detected once, and 6.2% sits in the top ten. Sequencing used peripheral blood. These receptors all stem from a man in his 60s with acute or convalescent COVID-19. Each CDR3 is given with its conserved first and last residue. The D gene is left open where the match is weak. Size is stated for part of the rows, as once, few or many counts, or as a class when the clone is expanded.

J	size	length	V	D	DNA	CDR3
TRBJ1-3	many	15	TRBV7-9	TRBD1	TGTGCCAGCAGCGACTGGGACAGGGCCGGAAACACCATATATTTT	CASSDWDRAGNTIYF
TRBJ1-4	-	12	TRBV7-9	-	TGTGCCAGCAGCTCAGAACAGGGAAAACTGTTTTTT	CASSSEQGKLFF
TRBJ2-5	-	18	TRBV6-2/TRBV6-3	-	TGTGCCAGCAGTTACCGATCCGGTCGCGGTCCCCGAGACGAGACCCAGTACTTC	CASSYRSGRGPRDETQYF
TRBJ2-5	once	17	TRBV15	TRBD1	TGTGCCACCAGCAGACCTGTCGGGGACAGGTCGCGGGAGACCCAGTACTTC	CATSRPVGDRSRETQYF
TRBJ1-6	once	17	TRBV9	-	TGTGCCAGCAGCGTAGGACCGCGGAGCTCCTATAATTCACCCCTCCACTTT	CASSVGPRSSYNSPLHF
TRBJ1-4	-	12	TRBV11-3	-	TGTGCCAGCAGCTCTTTTAATGAAAAACTGTTTTTT	CASSSFNEKLFF
TRBJ2-3	-	19	TRBV18	TRBD2	TGTGCCAGCTCACTAGGGACTAGCGGGATCCGTCCTAGCACAGATACGCAGTATTTT	CASSLGTSGIRPSTDTQYF
TRBJ1-1	-	14	TRBV28	-	TGTGCCAGCAGTTTATCGCAGGGACTCACTGAAGCTTTCTTT	CASSLSQGLTEAFF
TRBJ1-1	-	15	TRBV7-2	-	TGTGCCAGCAGCCCCCACGGGGGACGACGGACTGAAGCTTTCTTT	CASSPHGGRRTEAFF
TRBJ1-2	few	14	TRBV27	-	TGTGCCAGCAGTCCCCCGGGGGATGGGTATGGCTACACCTTC	CASSPPGDGYGYTF